This entry describes one T cell receptor beta chain. Clinical symptoms, serum thyroxine and TRAb, thyroid ultrasound and orbital computed tomography together formed the diagnostic basis. The source of the sample is a study of T cells in Graves' hyperthyroidism and ophthalmopathy. Study background: The authors collected peripheral blood at initial diagnosis, before any treatment.

TCR beta CDR3 regions were amplified from RNA transcripts. The TCR CDR3 was amplified in a first-round RT-PCR using the HTBI primer set. TCRdb reprocessed the multiplex PCR reads via MiXCR and lists one record per CDR3 protein. The repertoire holds a few hundred thousand distinct CDR3 sequences, with approximately 15% as singletons. The specimen sequenced was blood. The clonotype comes from a woman aged 30 to 39 with Graves' hyperthyroidism.

The CDR3 here is CATYGTGIGGANVLTF. In nucleotides, the CDR3 is TGTGCCACCTACGGGACAGGGATCGGTGGGGCCAACGTCCTGACTTTC. This sequence joins TRBV6-1 and TRBJ2-6, with 9 bases fitting TRBD1. CDR1 is MNHNS and CDR2 is SASEGT in the germline V gene. After removal of 10 bases from V and 3 bases from J, the junction contained 10 bases not matched to a gene. The CDR3 has 16 residues.